This T cell receptor (beta chain) was identified in a study of blood T cells in healthy people across ages. Findings and limits, study-wide: Researchers deemed the diversity estimates from one million T cells underestimates.

Per sample, at least 5 micrograms of total RNA were extracted. CDR3 length: 18 amino acids. With V trimmed by 5 bases and J by 8 bases, 21 bases remained unmatched. Germline V gene data show CDR1 as SGHTS and CDR2 as YDEGEE. A second PCR, run for roughly 7 to 12 cycles, used a sample-barcoded 5' primer plus a J-beta primer mix. TCRdb reprocessed the 5' RACE reads with MiXCR, giving one entry per CDR3 protein. The sample holds 800,000 or so distinct CDR3 sequences, just under 25% seen once. Remarks on this clonotype: Its specificity is not known.

This sample also belongs to another study, concerning T cells of mothers and their children.

The sequence derives from a boy between 10 and 17 years old in good health. The chain combines TRBV5-8 with TRBJ2-2; 7 nucleotides agree with TRBD1. Sequenced input: blood. The CDR3 nucleotides read TGTGCCAGCAGTCCCCGACCGAACAGGGGCCGAGGAACTGGGGAGCTGTTTTTT. Protein sequence: CASSPRPNRGRGTGELFF.